One sample yielded the 13 T cell receptor beta chains listed below, sequenced in a study of molecular identifiers for immune sequencing clone quantification. One entry per CDR3 protein results from TCRdb running MiXCR on the PCR reads. The sample consists of just under 650,000 distinct CDR3 sequences, 15% to 20% of them appearing once. Input material: naive CD8+ T cells from blood, with Jurkat cell RNA spiked in. Noted subset: FACS-sorted CD8+CD4-CCR7+CD45RA+ naive T cells. Every receptor here comes from a human donor in good health. Some libraries in this study had Jurkat cell RNA spiked in.

This clonotype has at least ten counts. The chain employs TRBV7-2 and TRBJ1-2; D not certain. The germline CDR1 and CDR2 sequences are SGHTA and FQGNSA. V lost 0 bases to trimming and J lost 3 bases, with 17 bases between them. CDR3 length: 17 amino acids. The DNA of the CDR3 is TGTGCCAGCAGCTTAGCGATGGCAGACGCAACGGACTATGGCTACACCTTC. Amino acids: CASSLAMADATDYGYTF.

This clonotype was found many times. The V gene is TRBV7-9, the J gene TRBJ2-1; D unclear. The CDR3 length is 14 residues. CDR1 is SEHNR, CDR2 FQNEAQ, per germline (reference sequence). The V and J ends lost 4 bases and 7 bases respectively, with 14 bases between them. The CDR3 is CASSSALLGNEQFF. The CDR3 DNA reads as TGTGCCAGCAGCTCAGCCCTCTTGGGTAATGAGCAGTTCTTC.

The CDR3 region has the DNA TGTGCCAGCAGCTCCGGAGGGGGCGAAGAGACCCAGTACTTC. It yields the protein CASSSGGGEETQYF. The gene calls are TRBV7-2 and TRBJ2-5; D is possibly TRBD1 (7 bases). CDR3 length: 14 residues. V lost 4 bases and J 3 bases, leaving 12 bases between the germline ends. In germline, CDR1 is SGHTA, CDR2 FQGNSA.

This clonotype was counted many times. The CDR3 DNA sequence: TGCAGTGCTAGTGACGGACAGTCGCCATATAGCAATCAGCCCCAGCATTTT. It codes for CSASDGQSPYSNQPQHF. The V gene is TRBV20-1, the J gene TRBJ1-5, with D perhaps matching TRBD1 (6 bases). V was shortened by 3 bases and J by 0 bases, with 18 bases between the two germline ends. CDR1 and CDR2 from the germline V gene are DFQATT and SNEGSKA (reference sequence). The CDR3 runs 17 residues.

On this clonotype itself: One end of the junction varies from germline; a read error may be responsible. J is TRBJ1-4 and V is TRBV7-8; no firm D call. The CDR3 totals 11 residues. Germline V gene sequence: CDR1 SGHVS, CDR2 FQNEAQ. CDR3 DNA: TGTGCCAGCAGCCCCAGTGAAAGACTGTTTTTT. Protein product: CASSPSERLFF.

This clonotype has just one count. A read error may explain this, as a much larger clone is one base away. Since no conserved phenylalanine or tryptophan closes the CDR3, a read error is the likely cause. The gene calls are TRBV6-2 or TRBV6-3 and TRBJ2-2, with TRBD1 matching 8 bases. The germline gives CDR1 MNHEY, CDR2 SVGEGT. The CDR3 has 17 residues. The trim removed 0 bases at V and 1 base at J, leaving 4 bases unmatched. The CDR3 DNA sequence: TGTGCCAGCAGTTACTCGGGACAGGTACTGAACACCGGGGAGCTGTTTCTT. Amino acids: CASSYSGQVLNTGELFL.

This clonotype was seen more than once but under ten times. The rearrangement joins TRBV2 to TRBJ2-7, with D tentatively TRBD1 (5 bases). CDR1 SNHLY and CDR2 FYNNEI come from the germline V gene. Trimming left V 8 bases short and J 2 bases short, with 19 bases between. This CDR3 comprises 15 residues. CDR3 in DNA: TGTGCCAGCCTCCCCCGAAACGGACAAGCCTACGAGCAGTACTTC. Amino acids: CASLPRNGQAYEQYF.

This clonotype was seen at least ten times. The J gene is TRBJ2-2, the V gene TRBV24-1, with D possibly being TRBD2 (6 bases). Per germline, CDR1 KGHDR and CDR2 SFDVKD. V was cut by 11 bases and J by 3 bases, with 9 bases left in between. This CDR3 is 12 amino acids long. The CDR3 reads CAIGGDTGELFF. DNA for the CDR3: TGTGCCATCGGCGGGGACACCGGGGAGCTGTTTTTT.

This clonotype was seen many times. The chain uses TRBV6-5 and TRBJ2-3; D not certain. V gave up 1 base and J gave up 0 bases, with 5 bases separating them. This CDR3 spans 14 amino acids. The germline gives CDR1 MNHEY, CDR2 SVGAGI. CDR3 residues: CASSYFGSTDTQYF. CDR3 DNA: TGTGCCAGCAGTTACTTCGGTAGCACAGATACGCAGTATTTT.

This clonotype was detected only a few times. A much larger clonotype is one base distant, so this may be a read error. The chain has TRBV14 and TRBJ1-4; no firm D call. Looked up from germline, CDR1 is SGHDN and CDR2 is FVKESK. The CDR3 covers 15 residues. CDR3 sequence: CASSAFGLVNEKLVF. The DNA of the CDR3 is TGTGCCAGCAGCGCCTTCGGGCTAGTTAATGAAAAACTGGTTTTT. The variable domain in full, completed from reference TRBV14 and TRBJ1-4, reads EAGVTQFPSHSVIEKGQTVTLRCDPISGHDNLYWYRRVMGKEIKFLLHFVKESKQDESGMPNNRFLAERTGGTYSTLKVQPAELEDSGVYFCASSAFGLVNEKLVFGSGTQLSVL.

V is TRBV6-5 and J is TRBJ2-7; the match to TRBD1 covers 10 bases. Trimming removed 0 bases from V and 5 bases from J; junction bases left unmatched: 7. Germline V gene lookup returns CDR1 MNHEY and CDR2 SVGAGI. CDR3 size: 16 residues. The CDR3 nucleotides read TGTGCCAGCAGTTACTCCGGGACAGGGGTCATCGACGAGCAGTACTTC. Translating it yields CASSYSGTGVIDEQYF.

This clonotype has a count of ten or more. The chain recombines TRBV7-9 with TRBJ2-5; D possibly uses TRBD1 or TRBD2 (5 bases each). With 0 bases removed from V and 1 base from J, the gap between germline ends came to 12 bases. This CDR3 is 16 amino acids long. The germline gives CDR1 SEHNR, CDR2 FQNEAQ (reference sequence). DNA of the CDR3: TGTGCCAGCAGCTTAGCTTGGACCGGGGCCCAAGAGACCCAGTACTTC. It translates to CASSLAWTGAQETQYF.

This clonotype has ten or more counts. The chain is built from TRBV6-2 or TRBV6-3 and TRBJ2-4; possibly TRBD2 for D (6 bases). The length of the CDR3 is 16 residues. Trimming removed 0 bases from V and 0 bases from J, with 9 bases in between. CDR1 is MNHEY and CDR2 is SVGEGT in the germline V gene. The CDR3 nucleotides read TGTGCCAGCAGTTACTCCGGGGGATTAGCCAAAAACATTCAGTACTTC. This gives the protein CASSYSGGLAKNIQYF.